This T cell receptor (beta chain) was found in a study of T-cell reconstitution after alpha-beta-depleted transplantation in children (TCRdb year 2016). For context, the study as a whole: Using TCR repertoire profiling, the study followed T-cell immune reconstitution in a quantitative way in children after TCRalphabeta/CD19-depleted allogeneic hematopoietic cell transplantation.

Inclusive of the bounding cysteine and phenylalanine, the CDR3 is 17 residues long. Only the CDR3 part of the read is kept: 51 bases, read in frame from the first base. Trimming accounts for 2 bases at V and 5 bases at J, while the number of junction bases matched to no gene is 12. CDR1 and CDR2 are read off the germline V gene as SGHVS and FNYEAQ. In light of the paper, this sample's treatment or condition label describes: allogeneic hematopoietic cell transplantation with graft depleted of TCRalphabeta T cells and CD19 B cells. The transplant recipients were children given TCRalphabeta/CD19-depleted allogeneic hematopoietic cell grafts. This clonotype came up once. Which antigen it targets is not known. Qualities for individual bases were not recorded, and no much larger clone is one base off. A solitary read yields weak support. Library creation used PCR. Instrument on record: Illumina HiSeq 2500. Molecular barcoding was employed in the preparation of TCR libraries, with unique molecular identifiers being used to normalize TCRbeta repertoire quantification. Using fastp trimming at Q25 and MiXCR clonotype assembly, TCRdb reanalyzed the public sequencing data and kept in-frame beta chains. Rows are combined by CDR3 protein, so each entry shows the most common genes and DNA. This sample holds hundreds of thousands of distinct CDR3 sequences; 10% to 15% were observed only once. The ten largest account for around 2.2% of the sample.

General conclusions and limits of the study: The high TCRbeta diversity at day 60 in some patients was ascribed to recipient T cells and intrathymic progenitors that had survived conditioning. The apparently early alphabetaT-cell count recovery about two months after transplant was reportedly dependent on only several hundred rapidly expanded clones derived from non-depleted graft cells. Over subsequent months, a decline in hyperexpanded clone frequencies was noted, and after one year, T-cell counts and TCRbeta diversity were mostly ascribed to newly produced T cells.

The sequence is built from TRBV7-6 and TRBJ2-3, and 8 bases in between align with TRBD2. Sequencing was performed on PBMCs, mostly from graft donor cells, taken 360 days after TCRalphabeta/CD19-depleted stem cell transplant. The receptor was isolated from a male patient younger than 18 who had a stem cell transplant for acute myeloid leukemia, so the T cells may come from the graft donor. The CDR3 protein sequence reads: CASSLKLAEGPQDTQYF. The nucleotide sequence is given as TGTGCCAGCAGCTTAAAACTAGCGGAGGGCCCGCAAGATACGCAGTATTTT.